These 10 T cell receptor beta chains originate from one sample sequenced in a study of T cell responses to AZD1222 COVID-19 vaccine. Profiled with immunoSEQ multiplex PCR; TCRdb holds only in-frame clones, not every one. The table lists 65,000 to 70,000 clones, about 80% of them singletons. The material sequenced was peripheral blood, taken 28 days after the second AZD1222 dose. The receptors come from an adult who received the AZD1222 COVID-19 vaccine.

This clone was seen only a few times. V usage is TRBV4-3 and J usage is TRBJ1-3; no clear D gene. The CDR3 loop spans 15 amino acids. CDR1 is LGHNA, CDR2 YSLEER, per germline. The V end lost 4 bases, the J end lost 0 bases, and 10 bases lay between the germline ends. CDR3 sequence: CASSPQEYSGNTIYF. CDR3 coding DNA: TGCGCCAGCAGCCCGCAGGAGTACTCTGGAAACACCATATATTTT.

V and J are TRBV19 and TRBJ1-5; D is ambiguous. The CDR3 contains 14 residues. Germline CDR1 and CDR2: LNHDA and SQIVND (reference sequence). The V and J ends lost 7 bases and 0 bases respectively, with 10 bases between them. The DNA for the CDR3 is TGTGCCAGTAATTTCCCTTATAGCAATCAGCCCCAGCATTTT. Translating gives CASNFPYSNQPQHF.

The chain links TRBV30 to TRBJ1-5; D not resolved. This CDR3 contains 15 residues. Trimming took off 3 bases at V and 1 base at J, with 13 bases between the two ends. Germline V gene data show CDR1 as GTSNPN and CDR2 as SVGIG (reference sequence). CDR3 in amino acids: CAWRRTAGSNQPQHF. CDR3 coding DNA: TGTGCCTGGAGACGTACAGCGGGAAGCAATCAGCCCCAGCATTTT. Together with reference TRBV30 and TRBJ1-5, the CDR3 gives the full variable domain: SQTIHQWPATLVQPVGSPLSLECTVEGTSNPNLYWYRQAAGRGLQLLFYSVGIGQISSEVPQNLSASRPQDRQFILSSKKLLLSDSGFYLCAWRRTAGSNQPQHFGDGTRLSIL.

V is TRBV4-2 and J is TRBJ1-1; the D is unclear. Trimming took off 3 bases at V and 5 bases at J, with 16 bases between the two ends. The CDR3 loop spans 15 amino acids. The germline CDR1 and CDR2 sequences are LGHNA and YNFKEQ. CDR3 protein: CASSHAEGSGTEAFF. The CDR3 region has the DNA TGTGCCAGCAGCCACGCTGAGGGCAGCGGGACTGAAGCTTTCTTT.

The CDR3 region has the DNA TGTGCCATCAGGAACAGGGTCACTGAAGCTTTCTTT. It specifies CAIRNRVTEAFF. The chain has TRBV10-3 and TRBJ1-1; D is perhaps TRBD1 (6 bases). Germline CDR1 and CDR2: ENHRY and SYGVKD. V lost 6 bases to trimming and J lost 4 bases, with 9 bases between them. This CDR3 has 12 amino acids.

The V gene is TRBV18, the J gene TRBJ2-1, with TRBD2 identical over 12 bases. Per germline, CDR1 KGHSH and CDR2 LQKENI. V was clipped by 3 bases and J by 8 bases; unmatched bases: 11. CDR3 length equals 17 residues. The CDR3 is CASSPTFRTSGVDEQFF. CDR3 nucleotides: TGTGCCAGCTCACCGACCTTCAGGACTAGCGGGGTGGATGAGCAGTTCTTC.

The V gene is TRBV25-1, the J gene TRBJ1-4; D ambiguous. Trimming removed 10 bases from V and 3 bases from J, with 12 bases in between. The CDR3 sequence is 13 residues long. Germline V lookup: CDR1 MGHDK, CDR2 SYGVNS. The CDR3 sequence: CATRRNANEKLFF. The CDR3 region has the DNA TGTGCCACTAGACGGAATGCTAATGAAAAACTGTTTTTT.

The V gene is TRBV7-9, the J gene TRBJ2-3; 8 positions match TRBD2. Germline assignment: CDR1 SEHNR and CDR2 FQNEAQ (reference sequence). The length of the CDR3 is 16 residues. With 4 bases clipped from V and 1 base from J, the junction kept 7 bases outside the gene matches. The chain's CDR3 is CASSSTTLAGTDTQYF. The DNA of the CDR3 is TGTGCCAGCAGCTCTACTACACTAGCGGGCACAGATACGCAGTATTTT.

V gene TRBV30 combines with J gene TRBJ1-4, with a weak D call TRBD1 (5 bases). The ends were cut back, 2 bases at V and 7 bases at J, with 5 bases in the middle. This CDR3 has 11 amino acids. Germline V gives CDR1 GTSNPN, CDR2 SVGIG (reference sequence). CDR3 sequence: CAWSRGEKLFF. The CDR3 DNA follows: TGTGCCTGGAGTAGGGGTGAAAAACTGTTTTTT.

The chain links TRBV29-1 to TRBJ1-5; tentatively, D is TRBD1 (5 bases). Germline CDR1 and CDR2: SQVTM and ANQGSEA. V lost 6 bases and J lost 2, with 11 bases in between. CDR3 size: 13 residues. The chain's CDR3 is CSVAGTGNQPQHF. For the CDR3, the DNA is TGCAGCGTCGCAGGGACGGGCAATCAGCCCCAGCATTTT. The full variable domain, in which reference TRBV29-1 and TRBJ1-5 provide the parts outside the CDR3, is SAVISQKPSRDICQRGTSLTIQCQVDSQVTMMFWYRQQPGQSLTLIATANQGSEATYESGFVIDKFPISRPNLTFSTLTVSNMSPEDSSIYLCSVAGTGNQPQHFGDGTRLSIL.